This TCR beta chain stems from a study of T-cell memory formation after mild COVID-19. TCRdb re-analysed the 5' RACE reads in MiXCR, keeping a single row per CDR3 protein. This table has approximately 450,000 distinct CDR3 sequences, 18% appearing once. Looked up from germline, CDR1 is PRHDT and CDR2 is FYEKMQ (reference sequence). This CDR3 comprises 13 residues. With 2 bases removed from V and 3 bases from J, the gap between germline ends came to 8 bases. The chain uses TRBV13 and TRBJ2-7, with D tentatively TRBD1 (5 bases). The sample comprised PBMCs or a T cell subset sorted from them (not recorded which). This receptor was identified in an adult woman who had mild COVID-19 (a few samples of this study predate the infection). Cell type and time point are not known. The CDR3 coding sequence is TGTGCCAGCAGCTTATACAGGAGCTACGAGCAGTACTTC. This translates into CASSLYRSYEQYF.